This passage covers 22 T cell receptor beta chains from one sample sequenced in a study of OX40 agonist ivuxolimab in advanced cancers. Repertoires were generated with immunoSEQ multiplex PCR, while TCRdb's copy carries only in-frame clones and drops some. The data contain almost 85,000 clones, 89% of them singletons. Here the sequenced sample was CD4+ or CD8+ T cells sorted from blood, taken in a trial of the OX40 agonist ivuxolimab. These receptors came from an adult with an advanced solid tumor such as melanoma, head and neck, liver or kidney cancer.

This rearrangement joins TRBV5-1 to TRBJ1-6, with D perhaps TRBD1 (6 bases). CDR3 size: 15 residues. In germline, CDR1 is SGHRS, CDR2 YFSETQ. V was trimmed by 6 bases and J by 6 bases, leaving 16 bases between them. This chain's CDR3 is CASTPYLGGNSPLHF. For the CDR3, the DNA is TGCGCCAGCACCCCATACTTAGGGGGTAATTCACCCCTCCACTTT.

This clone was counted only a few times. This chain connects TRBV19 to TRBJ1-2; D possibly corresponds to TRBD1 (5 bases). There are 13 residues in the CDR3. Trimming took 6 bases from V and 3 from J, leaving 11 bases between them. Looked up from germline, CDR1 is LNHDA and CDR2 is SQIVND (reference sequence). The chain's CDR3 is CASSPDSHYGYTF. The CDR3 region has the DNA TGTGCCAGTAGCCCCGACAGTCACTATGGCTACACCTTC.

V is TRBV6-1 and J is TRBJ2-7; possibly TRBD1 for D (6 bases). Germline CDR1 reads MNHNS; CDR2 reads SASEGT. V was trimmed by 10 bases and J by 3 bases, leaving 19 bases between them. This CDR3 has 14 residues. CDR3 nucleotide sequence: TGTGCCACGACCCGGGACACGAAATACTACGAGCAGTACTTC. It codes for CATTRDTKYYEQYF.

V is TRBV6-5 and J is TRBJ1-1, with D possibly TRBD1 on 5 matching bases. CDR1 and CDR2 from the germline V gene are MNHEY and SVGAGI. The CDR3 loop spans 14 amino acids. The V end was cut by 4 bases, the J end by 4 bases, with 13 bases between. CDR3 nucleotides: TGTGCCAGCAGTTGGCAGGGAGAAGCCACTGAAGCTTTCTTT. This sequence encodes CASSWQGEATEAFF.

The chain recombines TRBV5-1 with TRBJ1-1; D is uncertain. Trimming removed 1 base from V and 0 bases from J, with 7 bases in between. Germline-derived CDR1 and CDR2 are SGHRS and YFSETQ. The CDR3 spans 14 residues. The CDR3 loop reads CASSLSSLNTEAFF. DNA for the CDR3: TGCGCCAGCAGCTTGTCATCCTTGAACACTGAAGCTTTCTTT.

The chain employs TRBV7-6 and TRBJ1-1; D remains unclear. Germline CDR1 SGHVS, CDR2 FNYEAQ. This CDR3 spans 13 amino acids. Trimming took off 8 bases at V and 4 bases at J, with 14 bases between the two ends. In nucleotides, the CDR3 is TGTGCCAGCGGGTCCTCGGAGACCACTGAAGCTTTCTTT. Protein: CASGSSETTEAFF.

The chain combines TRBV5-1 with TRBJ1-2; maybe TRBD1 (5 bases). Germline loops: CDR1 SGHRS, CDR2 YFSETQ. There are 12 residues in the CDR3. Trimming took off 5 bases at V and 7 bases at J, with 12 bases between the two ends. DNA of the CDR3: TGCGCCAGCAGGGTCGAGACAGCTGGCTACACCTTC. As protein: CASRVETAGYTF.

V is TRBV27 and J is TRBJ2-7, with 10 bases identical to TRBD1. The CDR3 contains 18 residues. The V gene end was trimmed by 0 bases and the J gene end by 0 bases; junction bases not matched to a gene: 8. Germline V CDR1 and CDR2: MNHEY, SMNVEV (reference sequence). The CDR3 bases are TGTGCCAGCAGTTTATCCGGCCGGGACAGGGGCCTCTCCTACGAGCAGTACTTC. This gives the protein CASSLSGRDRGLSYEQYF.

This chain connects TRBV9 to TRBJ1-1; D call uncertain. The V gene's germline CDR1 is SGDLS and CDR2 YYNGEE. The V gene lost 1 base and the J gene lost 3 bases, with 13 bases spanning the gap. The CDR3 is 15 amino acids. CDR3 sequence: CASSVPALQDTEAFF. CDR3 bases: TGTGCCAGCAGCGTACCGGCCCTTCAGGACACTGAAGCTTTCTTT.

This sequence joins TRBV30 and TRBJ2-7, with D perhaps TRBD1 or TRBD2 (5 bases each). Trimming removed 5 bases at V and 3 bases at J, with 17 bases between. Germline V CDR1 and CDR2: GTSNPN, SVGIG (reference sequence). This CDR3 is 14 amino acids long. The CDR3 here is CAWEGRKGNYEQYF. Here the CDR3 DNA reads TGTGCCTGGGAGGGCAGGAAGGGGAACTACGAGCAGTACTTC.

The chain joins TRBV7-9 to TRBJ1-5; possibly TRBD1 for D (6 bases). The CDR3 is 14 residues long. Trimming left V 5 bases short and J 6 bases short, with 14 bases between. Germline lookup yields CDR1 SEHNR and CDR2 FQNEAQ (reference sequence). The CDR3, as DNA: TGTGCCAGCAGCGCTTCAGGGGTGGCTCAGCCCCAGCATTTT. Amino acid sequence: CASSASGVAQPQHF.

The CDR3 DNA reads TGTGCCAGCAGTCCCACACACTCACAGGGGATGGGCAATCAGCCCCAGCATTTT. This sequence encodes CASSPTHSQGMGNQPQHF. The rearrangement links TRBV27 to TRBJ1-5; 7 nucleotides align to TRBD1. V trimming: 5 bases; J trimming: 2 bases; junction bases outside the gene matches: 15. The CDR3 contains 18 residues. Per germline, CDR1 MNHEY and CDR2 SMNVEV (reference sequence).

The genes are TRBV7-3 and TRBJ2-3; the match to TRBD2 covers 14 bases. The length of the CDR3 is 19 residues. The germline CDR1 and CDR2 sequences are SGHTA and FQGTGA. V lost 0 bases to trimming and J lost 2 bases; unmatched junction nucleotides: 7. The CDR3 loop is CASSLTVGLAGGFTDTQYF. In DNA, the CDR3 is TGTGCCAGCAGCTTAACTGTTGGACTAGCGGGGGGTTTCACAGATACGCAGTATTTT. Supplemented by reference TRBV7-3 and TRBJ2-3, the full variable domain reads GAGVSQTPSNKVTEKGKYVELRCDPISGHTALYWYRQSLGQGPEFLIYFQGTGAADDSGLPNDRFFAVRPEGSVSTLKIQRTERGDSAVYLCASSLTVGLAGGFTDTQYFGPGTRLTVL.

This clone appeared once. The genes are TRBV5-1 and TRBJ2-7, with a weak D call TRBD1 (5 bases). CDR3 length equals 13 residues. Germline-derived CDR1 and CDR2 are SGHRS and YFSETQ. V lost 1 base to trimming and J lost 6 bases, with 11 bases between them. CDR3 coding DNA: TGCGCCAGCAGCTTGCTCTTGGGGCGCGAGCAGTACGTC. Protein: CASSLLLGREQYV.

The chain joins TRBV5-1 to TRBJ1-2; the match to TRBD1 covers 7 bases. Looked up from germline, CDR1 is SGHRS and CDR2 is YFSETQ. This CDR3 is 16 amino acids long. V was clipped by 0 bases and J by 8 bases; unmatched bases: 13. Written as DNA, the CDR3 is TGCGCCAGCAGCTTGGGACAGGGCCGCCTTCTCGGAGGCTACACCTTC. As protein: CASSLGQGRLLGGYTF.

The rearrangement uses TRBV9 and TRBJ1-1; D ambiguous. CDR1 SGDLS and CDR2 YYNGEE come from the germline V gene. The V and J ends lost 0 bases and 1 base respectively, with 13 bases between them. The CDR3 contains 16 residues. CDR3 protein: CASSVGPAASNTEAFF. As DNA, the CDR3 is TGTGCCAGCAGCGTAGGTCCGGCAGCCTCGAACACTGAAGCTTTCTTT.

As DNA, the CDR3 is TGTGCCAGCAGCTCCTCGGGGACGGAGACCCAGTACTTC. Encoded protein: CASSSSGTETQYF. The V gene is TRBV7-8, the J gene TRBJ2-5; D possibly matches TRBD1 or TRBD2 (5 bases each). CDR3 size: 13 residues. Per the germline V gene, CDR1 is SGHVS and CDR2 is FQNEAQ. V lost 4 bases and J 5 bases, leaving 11 bases between the germline ends. Together with reference TRBV7-8 and TRBJ2-5, the CDR3 gives the full variable domain: GAGVSQSPRYKVAKRGQDVALRCDPISGHVSLFWYQQALGQGPEFLTYFQNEAQLDKSGLPSDRFFAERPEGSVSTLKIQRTQQEDSAVYLCASSSSGTETQYFGPGTRLLVL.

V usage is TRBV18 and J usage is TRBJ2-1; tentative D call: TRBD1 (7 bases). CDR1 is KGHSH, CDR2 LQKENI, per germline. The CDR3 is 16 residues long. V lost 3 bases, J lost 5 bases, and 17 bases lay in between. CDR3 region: CASSPRRARGDNEQFF. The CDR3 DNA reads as TGTGCCAGCTCACCCAGAAGGGCCAGGGGGGACAATGAGCAGTTCTTC.

CDR3 protein: CASSKRPTGGYEQYF. Written as DNA, the CDR3 is TGTGCCAGCAGCAAAAGGCCTACAGGGGGCTACGAGCAGTACTTC. This chain uses TRBV21-1 with TRBJ2-7; the table calls TRBD1, which could not be checked here. TRBV21-1 has pseudogene status. The CDR3 has 15 amino acids.

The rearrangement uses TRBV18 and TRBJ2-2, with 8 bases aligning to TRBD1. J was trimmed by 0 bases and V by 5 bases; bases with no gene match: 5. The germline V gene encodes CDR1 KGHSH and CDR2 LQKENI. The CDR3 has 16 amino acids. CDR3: CASSSDRGANTGELFF. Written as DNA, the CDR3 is TGTGCCAGCTCATCAGACAGGGGAGCGAACACCGGGGAGCTGTTTTTT.

The DNA of the CDR3 is TGTGCCAGCAGGAGGGGGTGGGAAACTGAAGCTTTCTTT. Protein sequence: CASRRGWETEAFF. The genes are TRBV2 and TRBJ1-1, with D tentatively TRBD1 (6 bases). Looked up from germline, CDR1 is SNHLY and CDR2 is FYNNEI. CDR3 size: 13 residues. The germline V and J ends were trimmed by 6 bases and 5 bases, with 13 bases remaining between them.

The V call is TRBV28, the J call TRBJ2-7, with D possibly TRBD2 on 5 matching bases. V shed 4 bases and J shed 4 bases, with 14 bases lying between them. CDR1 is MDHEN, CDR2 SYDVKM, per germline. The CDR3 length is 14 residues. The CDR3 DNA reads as TGTGCCAGCAGTTCAGCGGAGGCGTTATACGAGCAGTACGTC. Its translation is CASSSAEALYEQYV.